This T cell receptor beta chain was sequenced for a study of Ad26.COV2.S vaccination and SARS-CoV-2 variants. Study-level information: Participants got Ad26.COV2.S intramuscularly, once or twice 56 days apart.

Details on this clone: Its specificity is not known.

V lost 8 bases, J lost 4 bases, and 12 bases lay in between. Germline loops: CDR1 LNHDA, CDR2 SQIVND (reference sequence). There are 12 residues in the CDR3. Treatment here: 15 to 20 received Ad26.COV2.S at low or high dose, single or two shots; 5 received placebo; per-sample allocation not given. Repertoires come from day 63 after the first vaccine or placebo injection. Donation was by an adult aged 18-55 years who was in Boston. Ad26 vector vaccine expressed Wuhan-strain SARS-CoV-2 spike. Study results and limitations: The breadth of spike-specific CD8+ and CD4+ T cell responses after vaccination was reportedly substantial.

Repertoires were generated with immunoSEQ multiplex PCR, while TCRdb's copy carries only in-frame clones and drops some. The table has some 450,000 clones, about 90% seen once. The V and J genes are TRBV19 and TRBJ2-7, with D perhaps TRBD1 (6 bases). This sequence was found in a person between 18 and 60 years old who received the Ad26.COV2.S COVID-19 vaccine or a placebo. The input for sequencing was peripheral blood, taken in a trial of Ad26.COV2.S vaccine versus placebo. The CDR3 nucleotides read TGTGCCAGTGGGCAGGGGATGTACGAGCAGTACTTC. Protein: CASGQGMYEQYF.